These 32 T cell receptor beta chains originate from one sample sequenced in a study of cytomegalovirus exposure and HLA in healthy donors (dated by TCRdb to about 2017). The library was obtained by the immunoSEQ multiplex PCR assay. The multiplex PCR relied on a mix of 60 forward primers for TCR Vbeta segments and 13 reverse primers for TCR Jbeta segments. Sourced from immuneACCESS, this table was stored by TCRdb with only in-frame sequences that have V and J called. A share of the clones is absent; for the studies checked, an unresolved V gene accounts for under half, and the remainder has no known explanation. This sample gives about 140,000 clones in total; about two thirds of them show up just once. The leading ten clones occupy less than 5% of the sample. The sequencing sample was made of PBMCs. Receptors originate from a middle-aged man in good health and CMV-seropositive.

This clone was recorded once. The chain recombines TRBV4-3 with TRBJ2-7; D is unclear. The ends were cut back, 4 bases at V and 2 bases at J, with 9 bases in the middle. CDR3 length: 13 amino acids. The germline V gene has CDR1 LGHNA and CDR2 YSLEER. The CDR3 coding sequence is TGCGCCAGCAGCCGAGGCAGAACCTACGAGCAGTACTTC. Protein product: CASSRGRTYEQYF.

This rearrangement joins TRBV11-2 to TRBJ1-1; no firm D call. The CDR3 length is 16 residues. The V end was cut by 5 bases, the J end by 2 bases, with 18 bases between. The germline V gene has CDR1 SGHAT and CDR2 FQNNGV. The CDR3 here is CASSSGDRVLNTEAFF. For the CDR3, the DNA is TGTGCCAGCAGCAGCGGCGATCGGGTCTTAAACACTGAAGCTTTCTTT.

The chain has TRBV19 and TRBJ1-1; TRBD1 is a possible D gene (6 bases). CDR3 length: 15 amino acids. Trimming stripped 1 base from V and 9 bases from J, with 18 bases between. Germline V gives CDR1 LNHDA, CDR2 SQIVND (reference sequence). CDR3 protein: CASSIAGQTSSQAFF. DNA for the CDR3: TGTGCCAGTAGTATAGCCGGACAGACTTCTTCACAAGCTTTCTTT. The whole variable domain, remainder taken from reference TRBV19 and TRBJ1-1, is DGGITQSPKYLFRKEGQNVTLSCEQNLNHDAMYWYRQDPGQGLRLIYYSQIVNDFQKGDIAEGYSVSREKKESFPLTVTSAQKNPTAFYLCASSIAGQTSSQAFFGQGTRLTVV.

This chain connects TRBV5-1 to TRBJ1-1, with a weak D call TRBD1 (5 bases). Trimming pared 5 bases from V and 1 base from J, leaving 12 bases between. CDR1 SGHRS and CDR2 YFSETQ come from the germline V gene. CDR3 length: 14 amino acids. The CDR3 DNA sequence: TGCGCCAGCAGTCGACAGACCCAGAACACTGAAGCTTTCTTT. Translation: CASSRQTQNTEAFF. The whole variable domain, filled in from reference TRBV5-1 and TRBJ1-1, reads KAGVTQTPRYLIKTRGQQVTLSCSPISGHRSVSWYQQTPGQGLQFLFEYFSETQRNKGNFPGRFSGRQFSNSRSEMNVSTLELGDSALYLCASSRQTQNTEAFFGQGTRLTVV.

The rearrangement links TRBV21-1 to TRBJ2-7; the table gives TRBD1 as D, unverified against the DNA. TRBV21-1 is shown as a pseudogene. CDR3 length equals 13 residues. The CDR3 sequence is CASSLAQGCEQYF. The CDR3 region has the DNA TGTGCCAGCAGCTTGGCACAGGGATGCGAGCAGTACTTC.

CDR3 sequence: CASSWVAGEYRTQYF. The CDR3, as DNA: TGTGCCAGCAGCTGGGTAGCGGGGGAGTATCGGACCCAGTACTTC. The rearrangement uses TRBV11-2 and TRBJ2-5; 9 bases are a match to TRBD2. The V segment lost 4 bases and the J segment 7 bases; nucleotides outside the gene matches: 10. In germline, CDR1 is SGHAT, CDR2 FQNNGV. The CDR3 consists of 15 residues.

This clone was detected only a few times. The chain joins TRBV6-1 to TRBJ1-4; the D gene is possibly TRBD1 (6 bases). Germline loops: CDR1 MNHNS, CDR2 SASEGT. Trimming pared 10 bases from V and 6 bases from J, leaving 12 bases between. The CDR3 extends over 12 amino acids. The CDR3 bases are TGTGCCACCGGGGGGACATATGAAAAACTGTTTTTT. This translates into CATGGTYEKLFF.

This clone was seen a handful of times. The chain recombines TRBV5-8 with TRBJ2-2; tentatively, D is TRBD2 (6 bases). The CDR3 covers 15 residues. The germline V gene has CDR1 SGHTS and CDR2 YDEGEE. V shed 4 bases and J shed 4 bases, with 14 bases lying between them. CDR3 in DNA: TGTGCCAGCAGCCTCCGACTAGGGAGCACCGGGGAGCTGTTTTTT. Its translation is CASSLRLGSTGELFF.

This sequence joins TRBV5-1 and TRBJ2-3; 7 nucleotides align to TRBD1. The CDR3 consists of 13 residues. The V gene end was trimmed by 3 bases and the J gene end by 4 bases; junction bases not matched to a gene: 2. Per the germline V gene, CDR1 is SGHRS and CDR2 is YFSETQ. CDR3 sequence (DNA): TGCGCCAGCAGCTCAGGGGGAGCAGATACGCAGTATTTT. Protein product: CASSSGGADTQYF.

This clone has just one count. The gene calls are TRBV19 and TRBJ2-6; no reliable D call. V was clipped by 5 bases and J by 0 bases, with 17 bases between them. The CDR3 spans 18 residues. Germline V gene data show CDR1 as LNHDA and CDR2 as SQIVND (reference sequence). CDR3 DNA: TGTGCCAGTAGTGTCAACGGCGGTCCCATCTCTGGGGCCAACGTCCTGACTTTC. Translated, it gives CASSVNGGPISGANVLTF.

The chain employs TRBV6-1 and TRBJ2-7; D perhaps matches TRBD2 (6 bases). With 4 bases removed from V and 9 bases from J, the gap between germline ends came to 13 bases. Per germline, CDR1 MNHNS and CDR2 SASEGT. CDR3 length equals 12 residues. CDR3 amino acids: CASSGYRLGQYF. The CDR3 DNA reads TGTGCCAGCAGTGGCTACCGACTAGGGCAGTACTTC.

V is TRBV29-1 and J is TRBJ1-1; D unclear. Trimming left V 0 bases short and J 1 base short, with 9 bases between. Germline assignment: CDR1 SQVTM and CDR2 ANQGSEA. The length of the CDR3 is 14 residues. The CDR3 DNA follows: TGCAGCGTTGAAGACCAATACAGGAACACTGAAGCTTTCTTT. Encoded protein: CSVEDQYRNTEAFF.

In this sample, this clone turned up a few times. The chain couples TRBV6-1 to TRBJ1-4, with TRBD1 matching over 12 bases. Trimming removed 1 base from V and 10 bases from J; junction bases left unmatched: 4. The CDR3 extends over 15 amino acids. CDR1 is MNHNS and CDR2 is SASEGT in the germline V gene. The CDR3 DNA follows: TGTGCCAGCAGTGAAGGGGGGACAGGGGGCGGAAAACTGTTTTTT. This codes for CASSEGGTGGGKLFF.

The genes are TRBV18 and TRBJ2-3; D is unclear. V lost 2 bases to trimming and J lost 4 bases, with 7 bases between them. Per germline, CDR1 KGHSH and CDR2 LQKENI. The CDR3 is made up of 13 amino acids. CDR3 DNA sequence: TGTGCCAGCTCACCAACGGTTCCAGATACGCAGTATTTT. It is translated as CASSPTVPDTQYF.

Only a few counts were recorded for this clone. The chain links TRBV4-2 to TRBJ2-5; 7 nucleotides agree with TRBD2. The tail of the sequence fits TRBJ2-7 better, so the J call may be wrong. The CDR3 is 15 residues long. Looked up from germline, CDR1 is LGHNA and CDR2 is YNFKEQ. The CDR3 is CASSQEGAGAYEQYF. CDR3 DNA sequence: TGTGCCAGCAGCCAAGAAGGGGCGGGGGCCTACGAGCAGTACTTC.

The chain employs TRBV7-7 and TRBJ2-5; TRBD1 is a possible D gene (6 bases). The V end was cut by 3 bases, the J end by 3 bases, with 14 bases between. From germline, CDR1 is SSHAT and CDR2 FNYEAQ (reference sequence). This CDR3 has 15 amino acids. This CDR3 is CASSFQMTGKETQYF. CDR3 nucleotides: TGTGCCAGCAGCTTTCAGATGACAGGCAAAGAGACCCAGTACTTC.

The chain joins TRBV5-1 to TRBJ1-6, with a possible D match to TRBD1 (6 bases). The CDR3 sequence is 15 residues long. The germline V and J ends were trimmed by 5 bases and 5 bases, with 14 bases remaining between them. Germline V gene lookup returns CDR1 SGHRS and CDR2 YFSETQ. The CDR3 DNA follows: TGCGCCAGCAGGGGGTCCGAGGGGGATAATTCACCCCTCCACTTT. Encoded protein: CASRGSEGDNSPLHF.

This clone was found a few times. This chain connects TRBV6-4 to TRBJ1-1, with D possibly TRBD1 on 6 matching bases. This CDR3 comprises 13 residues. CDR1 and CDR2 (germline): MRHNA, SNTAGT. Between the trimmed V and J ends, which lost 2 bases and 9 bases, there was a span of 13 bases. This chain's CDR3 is CASSDQTGFKAFF. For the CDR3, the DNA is TGTGCCAGCAGTGACCAAACAGGGTTTAAAGCTTTCTTT.

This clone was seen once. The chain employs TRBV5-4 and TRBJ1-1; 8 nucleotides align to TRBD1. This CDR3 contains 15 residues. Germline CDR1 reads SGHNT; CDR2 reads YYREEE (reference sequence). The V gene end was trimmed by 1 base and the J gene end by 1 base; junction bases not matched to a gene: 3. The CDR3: CASSLRQGRNTEAFF. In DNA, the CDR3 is TGTGCCAGCAGCTTGAGACAGGGGAGGAACACTGAAGCTTTCTTT.

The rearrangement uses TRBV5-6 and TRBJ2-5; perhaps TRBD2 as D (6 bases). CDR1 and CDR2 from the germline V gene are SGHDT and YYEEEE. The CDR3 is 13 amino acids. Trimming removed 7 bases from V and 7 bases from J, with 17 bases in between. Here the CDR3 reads CASYAGPQGTQYF. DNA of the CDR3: TGTGCCAGCTATGCGGGGCCCCAGGGGACCCAGTACTTC.

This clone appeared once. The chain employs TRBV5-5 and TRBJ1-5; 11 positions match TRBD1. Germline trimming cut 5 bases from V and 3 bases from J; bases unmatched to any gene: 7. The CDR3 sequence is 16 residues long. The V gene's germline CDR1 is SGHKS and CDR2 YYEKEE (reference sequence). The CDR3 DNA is TGTGCCAGCAGAATCGGACAGGGGGCGGCCAATCAGCCCCAGCATTTT. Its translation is CASRIGQGAANQPQHF.

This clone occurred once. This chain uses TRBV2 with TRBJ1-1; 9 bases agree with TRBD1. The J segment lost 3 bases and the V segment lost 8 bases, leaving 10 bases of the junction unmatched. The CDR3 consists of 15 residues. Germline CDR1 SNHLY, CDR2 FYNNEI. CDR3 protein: CASEPQGARYTEAFF. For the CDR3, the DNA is TGTGCCAGCGAGCCACAGGGGGCACGATACACTGAAGCTTTCTTT.

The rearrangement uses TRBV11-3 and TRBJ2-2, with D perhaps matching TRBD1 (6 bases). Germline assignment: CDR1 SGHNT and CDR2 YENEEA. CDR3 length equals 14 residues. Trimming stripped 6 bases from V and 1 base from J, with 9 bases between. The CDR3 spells CASRKTGNTGELFF. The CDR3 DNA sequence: TGTGCCAGCAGGAAGACAGGGAACACCGGGGAGCTGTTTTTT.

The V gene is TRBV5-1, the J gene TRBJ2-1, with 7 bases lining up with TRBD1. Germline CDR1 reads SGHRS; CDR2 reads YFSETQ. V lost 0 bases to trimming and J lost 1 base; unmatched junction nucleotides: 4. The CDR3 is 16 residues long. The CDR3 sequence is CASSLEGAPSYNEQFF. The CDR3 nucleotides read TGCGCCAGCAGCTTGGAGGGGGCTCCATCCTACAATGAGCAGTTCTTC.

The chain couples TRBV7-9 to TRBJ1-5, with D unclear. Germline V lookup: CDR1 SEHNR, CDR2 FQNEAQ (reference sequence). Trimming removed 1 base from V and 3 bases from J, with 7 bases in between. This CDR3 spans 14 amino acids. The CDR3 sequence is CASSLESINQPQHF. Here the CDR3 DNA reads TGTGCCAGCAGCTTAGAAAGCATCAATCAGCCCCAGCATTTT.

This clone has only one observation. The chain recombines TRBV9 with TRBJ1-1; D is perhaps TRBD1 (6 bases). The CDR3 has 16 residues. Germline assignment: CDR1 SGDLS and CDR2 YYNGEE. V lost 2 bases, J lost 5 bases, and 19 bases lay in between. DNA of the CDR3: TGTGCCAGCAGCGTGGGGGGGGCGGTGGGGGGGACTGAAGCTTTCTTT. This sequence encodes CASSVGGAVGGTEAFF.

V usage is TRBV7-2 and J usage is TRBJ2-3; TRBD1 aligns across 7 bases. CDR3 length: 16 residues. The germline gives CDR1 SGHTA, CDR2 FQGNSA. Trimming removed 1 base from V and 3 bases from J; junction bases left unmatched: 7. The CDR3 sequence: CASSLVGTAGTDTQYF. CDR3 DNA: TGTGCCAGCAGCTTAGTCGGGACAGCTGGGACAGATACGCAGTATTTT.

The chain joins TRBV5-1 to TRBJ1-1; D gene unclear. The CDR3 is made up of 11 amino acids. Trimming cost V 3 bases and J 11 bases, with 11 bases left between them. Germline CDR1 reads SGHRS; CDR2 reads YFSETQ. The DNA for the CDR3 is TGCGCCAGCAGCTCAGGAAACTCGGCTTTCTTT. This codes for CASSSGNSAFF.

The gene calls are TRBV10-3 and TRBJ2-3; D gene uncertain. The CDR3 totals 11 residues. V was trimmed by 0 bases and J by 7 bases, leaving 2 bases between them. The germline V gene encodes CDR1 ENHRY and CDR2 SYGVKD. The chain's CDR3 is CAISESYTQYF. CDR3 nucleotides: TGTGCCATCAGTGAGTCCTATACGCAGTATTTT.

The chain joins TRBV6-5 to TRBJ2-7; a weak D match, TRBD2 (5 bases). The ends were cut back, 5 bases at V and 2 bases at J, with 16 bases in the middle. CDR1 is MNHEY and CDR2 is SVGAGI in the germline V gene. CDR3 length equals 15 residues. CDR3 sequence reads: CASSVRGGSPYEQYF. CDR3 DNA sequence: TGTGCCAGCAGTGTACGGGGTGGGTCGCCCTACGAGCAGTACTTC.

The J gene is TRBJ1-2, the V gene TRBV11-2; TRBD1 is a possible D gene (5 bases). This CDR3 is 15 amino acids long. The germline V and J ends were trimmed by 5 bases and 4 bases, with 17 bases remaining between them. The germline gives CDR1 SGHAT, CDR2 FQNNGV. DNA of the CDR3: TGTGCCAGCAGCGCAACAGGCCTTTGGGGCTATGGCTACACCTTC. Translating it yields CASSATGLWGYGYTF.

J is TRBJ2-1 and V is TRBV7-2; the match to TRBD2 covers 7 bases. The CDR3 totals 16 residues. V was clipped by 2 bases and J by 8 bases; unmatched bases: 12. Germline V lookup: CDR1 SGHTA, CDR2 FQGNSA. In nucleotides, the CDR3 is TGTGCCAGCAGCTTAAACGGCGGGAGCGGGTACGATGAGCAGTTCTTC. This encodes CASSLNGGSGYDEQFF. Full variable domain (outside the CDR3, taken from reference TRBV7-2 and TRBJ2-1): GAGVSQSPSNKVTEKGKDVELRCDPISGHTALYWYRQSLGQGLEFLIYFQGNSAPDKSGLPSDRFSAERTGGSVSTLTIQRTQQEDSAVYLCASSLNGGSGYDEQFFGPGTRLTVL.